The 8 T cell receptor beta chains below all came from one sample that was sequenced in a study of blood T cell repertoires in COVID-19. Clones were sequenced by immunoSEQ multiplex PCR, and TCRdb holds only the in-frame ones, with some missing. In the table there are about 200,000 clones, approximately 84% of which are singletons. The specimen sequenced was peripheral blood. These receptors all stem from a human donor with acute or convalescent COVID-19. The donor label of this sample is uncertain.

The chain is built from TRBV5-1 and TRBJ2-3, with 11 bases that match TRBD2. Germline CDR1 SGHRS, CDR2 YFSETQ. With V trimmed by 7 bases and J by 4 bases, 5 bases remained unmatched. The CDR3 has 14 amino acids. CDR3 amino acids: CASGSGRGPDTQYF. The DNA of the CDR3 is TGCGCCAGCGGTAGCGGGAGGGGGCCAGATACGCAGTATTTT.

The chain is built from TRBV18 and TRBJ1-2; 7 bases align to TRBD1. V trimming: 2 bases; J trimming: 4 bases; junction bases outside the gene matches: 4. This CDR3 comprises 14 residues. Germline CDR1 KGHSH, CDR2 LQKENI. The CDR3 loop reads CASSPDRAGYGYTF. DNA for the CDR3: TGTGCCAGCTCACCAGACAGGGCAGGCTATGGCTACACCTTC.

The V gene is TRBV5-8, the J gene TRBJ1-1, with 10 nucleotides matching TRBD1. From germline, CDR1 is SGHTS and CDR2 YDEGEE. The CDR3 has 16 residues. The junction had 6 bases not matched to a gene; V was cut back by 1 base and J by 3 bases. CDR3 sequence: CASSLRTGGGDTEAFF. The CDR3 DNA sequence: TGTGCCAGCAGCTTGAGGACAGGGGGTGGGGACACTGAAGCTTTCTTT.

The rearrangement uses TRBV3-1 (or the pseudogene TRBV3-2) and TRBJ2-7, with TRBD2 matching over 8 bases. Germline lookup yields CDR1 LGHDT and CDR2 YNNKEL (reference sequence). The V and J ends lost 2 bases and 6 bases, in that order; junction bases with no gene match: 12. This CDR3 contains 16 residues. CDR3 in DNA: TGTGCCAGCAGCCAACACGCGAGTCGGGAGGGTAGCGAGCAGTACTTC. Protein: CASSQHASREGSEQYF.

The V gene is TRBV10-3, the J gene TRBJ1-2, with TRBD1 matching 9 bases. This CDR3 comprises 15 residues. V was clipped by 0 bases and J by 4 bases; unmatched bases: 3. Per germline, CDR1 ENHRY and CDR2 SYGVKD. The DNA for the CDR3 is TGTGCCATCAGTGAGTCCGGGACAGGGTCCTATGGCTACACCTTC. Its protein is CAISESGTGSYGYTF.

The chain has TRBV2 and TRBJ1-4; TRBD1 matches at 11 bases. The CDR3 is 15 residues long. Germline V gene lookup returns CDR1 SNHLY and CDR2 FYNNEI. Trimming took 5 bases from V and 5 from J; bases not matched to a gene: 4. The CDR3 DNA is TGTGCCAGCAGTAAAGGGACAGGGGGGAATGAAAAACTGTTTTTT. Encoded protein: CASSKGTGGNEKLFF.

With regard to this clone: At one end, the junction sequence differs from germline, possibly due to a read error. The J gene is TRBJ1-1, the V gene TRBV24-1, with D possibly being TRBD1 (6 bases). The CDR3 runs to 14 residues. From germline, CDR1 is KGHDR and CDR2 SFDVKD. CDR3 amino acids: CAASDPAVGGEAFF. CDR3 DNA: TGTGCCGCCAGTGATCCCGCAGTAGGGGGAGAAGCTTTCTTT.

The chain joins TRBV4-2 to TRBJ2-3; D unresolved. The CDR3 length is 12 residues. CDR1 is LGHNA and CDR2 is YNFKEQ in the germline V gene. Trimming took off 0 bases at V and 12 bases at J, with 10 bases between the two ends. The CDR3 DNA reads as TGTGCCAGCAGCCAAGAACGTGAGGCCCAGTATTTT. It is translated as CASSQEREAQYF.